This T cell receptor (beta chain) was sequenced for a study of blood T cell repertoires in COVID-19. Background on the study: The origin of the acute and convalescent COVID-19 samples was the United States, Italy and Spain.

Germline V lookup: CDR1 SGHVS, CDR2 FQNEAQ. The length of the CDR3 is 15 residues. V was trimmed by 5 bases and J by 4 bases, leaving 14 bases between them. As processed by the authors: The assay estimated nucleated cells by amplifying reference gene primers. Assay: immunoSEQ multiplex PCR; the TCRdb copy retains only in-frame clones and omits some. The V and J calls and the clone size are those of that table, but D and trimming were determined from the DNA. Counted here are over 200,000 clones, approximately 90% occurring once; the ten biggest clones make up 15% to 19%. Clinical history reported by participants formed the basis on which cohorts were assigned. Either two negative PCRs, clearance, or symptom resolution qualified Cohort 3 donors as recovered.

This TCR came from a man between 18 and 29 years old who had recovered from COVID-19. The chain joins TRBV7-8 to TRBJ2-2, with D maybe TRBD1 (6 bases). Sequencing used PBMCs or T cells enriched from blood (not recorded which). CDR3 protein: CASSLNGQITGELFF. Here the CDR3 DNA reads TGTGCCAGCAGCCTGAACGGACAGATCACCGGGGAGCTGTTTTTT.